A selection of T cell receptor beta chains follows, all from one sample in a study of shared clonotypes between healthy human individuals. This table comes from immunoSEQ multiplex PCR, and its TCRdb copy is limited to in-frame clones, with some not included. The sample includes under 2.5 million clones, about 90% of them seen just once. Sequencing was performed on naive CD4+ T cells from PBMCs. All receptors derive from a young man in good health. Some clones in this sample may be carry-over from other donors' samples. CDR3s include the opening cysteine and the closing phenylalanine or tryptophan. The D gene is left open where the match is weak. For some rows the clone size is stated as once, few or many, or as a class when expanded; others skip it.

v_call	clone_size	d_call	j_call	cdr3_nt	cdr3_aa
TRBV27	NA	TRBD2	TRBJ2-1	TGTGCCAGCAGTCTTCTCGAGCAGGGACTAGCGGGAGGTTACTCCTACAATGAGCAGTTCTTC	CASSLLEQGLAGGYSYNEQFF
TRBV7-8	NA	NA	TRBJ2-6	TGTGCCAGCAGCGCAGGCCGCTCTGGGGCCAACGTCCTGACTTTC	CASSAGRSGANVLTF
TRBV5-1	NA	NA	TRBJ1-1	TGCGCCAGCAGCCCCTTCGGGGCAAACACTGAAGCTTTCTTT	CASSPFGANTEAFF
TRBV7-3	NA	NA	TRBJ1-2	TGTGCCAGCAGCTTAATACTGGGGGATGGCTACACCTTC	CASSLILGDGYTF
TRBV7-9	NA	NA	TRBJ1-1	TGTGCCAGCAGCAGGGGATGGAACACTGAAGCTTTCTTT	CASSRGWNTEAFF
TRBV19	NA	TRBD1	TRBJ1-2	TGTGCCAGTAGTCCAATCGGGACAGGAACCTTCTATGGCTACACCTTC	CASSPIGTGTFYGYTF
TRBV28	NA	TRBD1	TRBJ1-5	TGTGCCAGCACCTGGAGTCCAGGGGGCTCCTCTAGCAATCAGCCCCAGCATTTT	CASTWSPGGSSSNQPQHF
TRBV19	NA	TRBD1	TRBJ2-2	TGTGCCAGTAGTTGGCAGGGGGTAGGGACCGGGGAGCTGTTTTTT	CASSWQGVGTGELFF
TRBV6-5	NA	NA	TRBJ1-6	TGTGCCAGCAGTTACGGGGTGAATTCACCCCTCCACTTT	CASSYGVNSPLHF
TRBV14	NA	NA	TRBJ2-3	TGTGCCAGCAGCCACCCCCACACAGATACGCAGTATTTT	CASSHPHTDTQYF
TRBV5-3	NA	NA	TRBJ2-7	TGTGCCAGAAGCCACATTAAGGGGGAAGACAACTCCGAGCAGTACTTC	CARSHIKGEDNSEQYF
TRBV11-2	NA	NA	TRBJ1-6	TGTGCCAGCAGCTTGACGGACCACTATAATTCACCCCTCCACTTT	CASSLTDHYNSPLHF
TRBV5-1	NA	TRBD1	TRBJ2-7	TGCGCCAGCAGCTGGCTCGGACAGGGAGTTACCGAGCAGTACTTC	CASSWLGQGVTEQYF
TRBV9	NA	NA	TRBJ1-3	TGTGCCAGCTTCCGCGGGGCTGGAAACACCATATATTTT	CASFRGAGNTIYF
TRBV28	NA	NA	TRBJ1-5	TGTGCCATCCGATGGGGGGGCAATCAGCCCCAGCATTTT	CAIRWGGNQPQHF
TRBV5-1	NA	NA	TRBJ2-1	TGCGCCAGCAGCTTGGTCAATAGTGGCAGGGGCTCCTACAATGAGCAGTTCTTC	CASSLVNSGRGSYNEQFF
TRBV19	few	NA	TRBJ1-5	TGTGCCAGTAGTGTCCAACGGACGGGCAATCAGCCCCAGCATTTT	CASSVQRTGNQPQHF
TRBV5-1	NA	TRBD2	TRBJ2-2	TGCGCCAGCAGTTTTTTAGCGGGAGCGGGCGGGGAGCTGTTTTTT	CASSFLAGAGGELFF
TRBV28	NA	NA	TRBJ2-4	TGTGCCAGCAGAGGTACCAGGGGCTCGGTAGCCAAAAACATTCAGTACTTC	CASRGTRGSVAKNIQYF
TRBV28	NA	TRBD2	TRBJ2-7	TGTGCCAGCAGTTTAGGACTAGCGGGAGTTCCCCGCCTAAGCTACGAGCAGTACTTC	CASSLGLAGVPRLSYEQYF
TRBV28	NA	TRBD1	TRBJ2-7	TGTGCCAGCATCCCAAGACAGGGGGTTGCCTCCTACGAGCAGTACTTC	CASIPRQGVASYEQYF
TRBV28	NA	NA	TRBJ2-4	TGTGCCAGCAGTTTAGGCCCGGCTCTGACTCAGTACTTC	CASSLGPALTQYF
TRBV5-6	NA	NA	TRBJ1-2	TGTGCCAGCAGCCCAAACTTATACAGCAACTATGGCTACACCTTC	CASSPNLYSNYGYTF
TRBV4-1	NA	TRBD1	TRBJ2-5	TGCGCCAGCAGCCCGGGACAGGGGGTTCGAGAGACCCAGTACTTC	CASSPGQGVRETQYF
TRBV18	NA	TRBD2	TRBJ2-2	TGTGCCAGCTCACCGGGACTAGCGGGAGCCGCCGGGGAGCTGTTTTTT	CASSPGLAGAAGELFF
TRBV28	NA	NA	TRBJ1-2	TGTGCCAGCAGCACCCCAGGCGGTGGATATGGCTACACCTTC	CASSTPGGGYGYTF
TRBV28	NA	NA	TRBJ2-1	TGTGCCAGCAGTTTATTGTTAGGTGAGCAGTTCTTC	CASSLLLGEQFF
TRBV11-3	NA	TRBD1	TRBJ2-2	TGTGCCAGCAGCACCGCCTGGACAGGGGAAACCGGGGAGCTGTTTTTT	CASSTAWTGETGELFF
TRBV19	once	NA	TRBJ2-1	TGTGCCAGTAACACCTTAGCAGGGTCCCCTGTCGATGAGCAGTTCTTC	CASNTLAGSPVDEQFF
TRBV5-1	NA	NA	TRBJ1-2	TGCGCCAGCAGCCCTACGGGGACTTTCGATGGCTACACCTTC	CASSPTGTFDGYTF
TRBV18	NA	NA	TRBJ1-4	TGTGCCAGCTCACCCCCGTCCAATGAAAAACTGTTTTTT	CASSPPSNEKLFF
TRBV5-5	once	NA	TRBJ2-7	TGTGCCAGCAGCTTGTTGCTACAGGGTTTCTACGAGCAGTACTTC	CASSLLLQGFYEQYF
TRBV2	NA	NA	TRBJ2-7	TGTGCCAGCAGTGACGACAGTTCTACGGAGCAGTACTTC	CASSDDSSTEQYF
TRBV7-8	NA	TRBD2	TRBJ2-2	TGTGCCAGCACCCCCGCCCGACTAGCGCCGAACACCGGGGAGCTGTTTTTT	CASTPARLAPNTGELFF
TRBV2	NA	NA	TRBJ2-7	TGTGCCAGCATTGGTCAAGAAAGCGAGCAGTACTTC	CASIGQESEQYF
TRBV29-1	NA	TRBD1	TRBJ2-3	TGCAGCGTTGCGGGACAGGGGGATCCAGATACGCAGTATTTT	CSVAGQGDPDTQYF
TRBV21-1	NA	NA	TRBJ2-1	TGTGCCAGCAGCAAAGACAGTTTATCCTACAATGAGCAGTTCTTC	CASSKDSLSYNEQFF
TRBV5-1	NA	NA	TRBJ1-5	TGCGCCAGCAGCTTGGAGGGCCAGGGACAGCCCCAGCATTTT	CASSLEGQGQPQHF
TRBV2	NA	TRBD1	TRBJ1-2	TGTGCCAGCAGTGAGAGGGCCGGGACAGGGGATAATGGCTACACCTTC	CASSERAGTGDNGYTF
TRBV25-1	NA	TRBD1	TRBJ1-2	TGTGCCAGCAGTGACCCCGGACAGGCGGGCTATGGCTACACCTTC	CASSDPGQAGYGYTF
TRBV27	NA	NA	TRBJ2-7	TGTGCCAGCAGTTTCGGACTAACCTACGAGCAGTACTTC	CASSFGLTYEQYF
TRBV7-2	NA	TRBD1	TRBJ2-7	TGTGCCAGCAGCTGGACAGGGGGCCTCTCCTACGAGCAGTACTTC	CASSWTGGLSYEQYF
TRBV20-1	NA	NA	TRBJ2-3	TGCAGTGCTCCGGGGACAGATACGCAGTATTTT	CSAPGTDTQYF
TRBV2	NA	NA	TRBJ2-7	TGTGCCAGCAGTGAACAGGGTGTCTCCTACGAGCAGTACTTC	CASSEQGVSYEQYF
TRBV25-1	NA	NA	TRBJ1-1	TGTGCCAGCAGCCTACAGGGCGACACTGAAGCTTTCTTT	CASSLQGDTEAFF
TRBV28	NA	NA	TRBJ2-7	TGTGCCAGCACCTCCAACTACGAGCAGTACTTC	CASTSNYEQYF
TRBV30	NA	NA	TRBJ2-5	TGTGCCTGGAGTGTAGTTAGGGAGACCCAGTACTTC	CAWSVVRETQYF
TRBV29-1	NA	NA	TRBJ2-7	TGCAGCGTTGAATCTTTGACAACCTACGAGCAGTACTTC	CSVESLTTYEQYF
TRBV10-3	NA	NA	TRBJ2-7	TGTGCCATCAGTGACAACTCAGCAGGGGCCTACGAGCAGTACTTC	CAISDNSAGAYEQYF
TRBV2	NA	NA	TRBJ2-7	TGTGCCAGCAATGGCCCGGGACTGATCTCCTACGAGCAGTACTTC	CASNGPGLISYEQYF
TRBV7-3	NA	NA	TRBJ2-3	TGTGCCAGCAGCTTAATAGTGTCAGATACGCAGTATTTT	CASSLIVSDTQYF
TRBV7-2	NA	NA	TRBJ1-1	TGTGCCAGCAGCCCCTTCGACACGAACACTGAAGCTTTCTTT	CASSPFDTNTEAFF
TRBV29-1	NA	NA	TRBJ1-1	TGCAGCGTTGAAGTAGGGGCCTCGGGGACTGAAGCTTTCTTT	CSVEVGASGTEAFF
TRBV6-1	NA	TRBD1	TRBJ1-4	TGTGCCAGCAGTGAACCCGCCTCACAGGGGGACTATGAAAAACTGTTTTTT	CASSEPASQGDYEKLFF
TRBV6-1	NA	NA	TRBJ1-2	TGTGCCAGCAGTGAATCAGGTTTCTATGGCTACACCTTC	CASSESGFYGYTF
TRBV6-5	NA	NA	TRBJ2-7	TGTGCCAGCAGTTACAGCCCCGGATCCTACGAGCAGTACTTC	CASSYSPGSYEQYF
TRBV15	once	NA	TRBJ2-7	TGTGCCACCAGCAGAGTTGGTATTAGCTCCTACGAGCAGTACTTC	CATSRVGISSYEQYF
TRBV28	NA	TRBD2	TRBJ2-1	TGTGCCAGCAGGTCTAGACTAGCTCCCAATTACAATGAGCAGTTCTTC	CASRSRLAPNYNEQFF
TRBV5-6	NA	NA	TRBJ2-2	TGTGCCAGGACCGGCCAGGTCCTCACCGGGGAGCTGTTTTTT	CARTGQVLTGELFF
TRBV7-2	NA	NA	TRBJ2-7	TGTGCCAGCAGCCAGGGGCGCGGGGCCACTAAAGAGCAGTACTTC	CASSQGRGATKEQYF